The TCR beta chain under discussion was sequenced for a study of blood T cell repertoires in COVID-19. The CDR3 spans 12 residues. V lost 2 bases, J lost 7 bases, and 7 bases lay in between. The V gene's germline CDR1 is SGHRS and CDR2 YFSETQ. Original processing notes: Amplifying reference gene primers gave estimates of nucleated cell counts. The protocol was immunoSEQ multiplex PCR, while the TCRdb copy is restricted to in-frame clones and leaves out a portion. That table supplies the V and J calls and clone size; D and trimming were determined from the DNA. The table includes 250,000 to 300,000 clones, 70% to 90% detected once.

The origin of this receptor is a woman aged 70 to 79 with acute or convalescent COVID-19. The J gene is TRBJ2-4, the V gene TRBV5-1; tentative D call: TRBD2 (5 bases). Sample: peripheral blood. The CDR3 sequence: CASSLPGNIQYF. The CDR3 DNA sequence: TGCGCCAGCAGCTTACCGGGGAACATTCAGTACTTC.